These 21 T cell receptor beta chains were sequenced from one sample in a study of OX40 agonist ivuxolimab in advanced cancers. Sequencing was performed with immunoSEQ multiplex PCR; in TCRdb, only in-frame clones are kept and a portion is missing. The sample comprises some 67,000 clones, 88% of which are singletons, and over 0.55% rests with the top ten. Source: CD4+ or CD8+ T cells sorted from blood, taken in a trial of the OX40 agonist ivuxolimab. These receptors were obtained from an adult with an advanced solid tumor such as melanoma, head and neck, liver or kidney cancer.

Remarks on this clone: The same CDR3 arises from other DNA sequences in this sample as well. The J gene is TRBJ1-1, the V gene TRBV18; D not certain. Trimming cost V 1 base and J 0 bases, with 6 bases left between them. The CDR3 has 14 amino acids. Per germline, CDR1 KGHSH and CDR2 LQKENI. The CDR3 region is CASSPRGLNTEAFF. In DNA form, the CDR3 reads TGTGCCAGCTCACCACGAGGACTGAACACTGAAGCTTTCTTT. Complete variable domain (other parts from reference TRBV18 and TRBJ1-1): NAGVMQNPRHLVRRRGQEARLRCSPMKGHSHVYWYRQLPEEGLKFMVYLQKENIIDESGMPKERFSAEFPKEGPSILRIQQVVRGDSAAYFCASSPRGLNTEAFFGQGTRLTVV.

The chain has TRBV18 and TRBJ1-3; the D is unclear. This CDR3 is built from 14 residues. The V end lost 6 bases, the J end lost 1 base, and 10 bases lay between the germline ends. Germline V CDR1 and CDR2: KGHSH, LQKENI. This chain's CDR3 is CASSPLSSGNTIYF. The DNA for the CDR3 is TGTGCCAGCTCCCCCCTTAGTTCTGGAAACACCATATATTTT.

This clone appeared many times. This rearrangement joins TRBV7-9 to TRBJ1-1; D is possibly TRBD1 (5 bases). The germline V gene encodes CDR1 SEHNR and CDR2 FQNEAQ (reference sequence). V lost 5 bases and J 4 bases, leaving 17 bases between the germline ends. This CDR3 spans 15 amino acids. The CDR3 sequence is CASSPSGAEGTEAFF. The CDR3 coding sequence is TGTGCCAGCAGCCCCTCCGGGGCCGAGGGCACTGAAGCTTTCTTT. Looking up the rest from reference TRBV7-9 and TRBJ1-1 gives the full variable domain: DTGVSQNPRHKITKRGQNVTFRCDPISEHNRLYWYRQTLGQGPEFLTYFQNEAQLEKSRLLSDRFSAERPKGSFSTLEIQRTEQGDSAMYLCASSPSGAEGTEAFFGQGTRLTVV.

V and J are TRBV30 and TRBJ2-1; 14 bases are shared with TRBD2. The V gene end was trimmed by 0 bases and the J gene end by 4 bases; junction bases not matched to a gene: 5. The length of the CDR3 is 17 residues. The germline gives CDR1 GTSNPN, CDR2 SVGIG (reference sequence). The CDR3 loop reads CAWSVSRTSGGYNEQFF. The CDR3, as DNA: TGTGCCTGGAGTGTATCTAGGACTAGCGGGGGGTACAATGAGCAGTTCTTC.

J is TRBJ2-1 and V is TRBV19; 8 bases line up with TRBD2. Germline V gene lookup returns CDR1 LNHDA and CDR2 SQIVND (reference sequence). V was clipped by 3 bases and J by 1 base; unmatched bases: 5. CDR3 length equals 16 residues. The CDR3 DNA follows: TGTGCCAGTAGTATTTATCGGGGGGGTTCCTACAATGAGCAGTTCTTC. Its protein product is CASSIYRGGSYNEQFF.

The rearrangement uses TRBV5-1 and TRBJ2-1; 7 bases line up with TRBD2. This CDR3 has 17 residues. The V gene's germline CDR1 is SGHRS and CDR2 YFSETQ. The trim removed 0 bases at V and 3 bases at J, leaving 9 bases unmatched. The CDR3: CASSLVGGGLNYNEQFF. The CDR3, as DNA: TGCGCCAGCAGCTTGGTTGGTGGGGGACTAAACTACAATGAGCAGTTCTTC.

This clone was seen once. CDR3 sequence reads: CASSPDYRSGDTQYF. CDR3 sequence (DNA): TGTGCCAGCAGCCCGGACTATAGATCCGGAGATACGCAGTATTTT. The chain links TRBV4-2 to TRBJ2-3; TRBD2 is a possible D gene (6 bases). CDR1 is LGHNA and CDR2 is YNFKEQ in the germline V gene. Trimming took 4 bases from V and 5 from J, leaving 16 bases between them. The CDR3 runs to 15 residues.

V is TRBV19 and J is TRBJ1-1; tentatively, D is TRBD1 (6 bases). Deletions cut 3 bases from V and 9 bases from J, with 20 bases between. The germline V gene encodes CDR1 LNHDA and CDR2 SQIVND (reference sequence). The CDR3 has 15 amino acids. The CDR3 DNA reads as TGTGCCAGTAGTATCGGACCCCCCAACAGGGAGAAAGCTTTCTTT. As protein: CASSIGPPNREKAFF.

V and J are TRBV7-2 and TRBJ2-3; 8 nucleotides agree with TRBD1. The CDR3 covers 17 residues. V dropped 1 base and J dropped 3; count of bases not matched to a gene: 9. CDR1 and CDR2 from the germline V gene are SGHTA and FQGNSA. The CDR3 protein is CASSLVIGTGVTDTQYF. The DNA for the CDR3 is TGTGCCAGCAGCTTAGTTATAGGGACAGGCGTTACAGATACGCAGTATTTT.

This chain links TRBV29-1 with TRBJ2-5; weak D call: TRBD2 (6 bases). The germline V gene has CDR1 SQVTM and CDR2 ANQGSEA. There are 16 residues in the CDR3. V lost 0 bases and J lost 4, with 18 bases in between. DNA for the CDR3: TGCAGCGTTGAAGATCGACGCGGAGGGGCGGGAGAGACCCAGTACTTC. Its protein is CSVEDRRGGAGETQYF.

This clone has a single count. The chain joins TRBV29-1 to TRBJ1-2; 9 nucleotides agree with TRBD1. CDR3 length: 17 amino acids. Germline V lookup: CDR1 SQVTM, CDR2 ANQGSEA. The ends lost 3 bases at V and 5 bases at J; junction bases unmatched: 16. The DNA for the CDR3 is TGCAGCGTTGAGATTATGGGACAGGGTGGTTACGGGTATGGCTACACCTTC. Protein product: CSVEIMGQGGYGYGYTF.

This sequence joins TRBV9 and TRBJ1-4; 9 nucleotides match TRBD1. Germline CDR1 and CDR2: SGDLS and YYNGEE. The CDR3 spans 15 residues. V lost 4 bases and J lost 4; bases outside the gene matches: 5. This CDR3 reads CASSPRDRVNEKLFF. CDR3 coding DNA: TGTGCCAGCAGCCCCCGGGACAGGGTTAATGAAAAACTGTTTTTT.

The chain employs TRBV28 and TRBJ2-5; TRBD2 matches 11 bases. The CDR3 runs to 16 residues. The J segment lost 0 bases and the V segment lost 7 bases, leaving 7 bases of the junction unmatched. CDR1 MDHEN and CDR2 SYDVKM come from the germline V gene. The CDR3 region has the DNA TGTGCCAGCAATCCTAGCGGGGGGCGGGACCAAGAGACCCAGTACTTC. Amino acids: CASNPSGGRDQETQYF.

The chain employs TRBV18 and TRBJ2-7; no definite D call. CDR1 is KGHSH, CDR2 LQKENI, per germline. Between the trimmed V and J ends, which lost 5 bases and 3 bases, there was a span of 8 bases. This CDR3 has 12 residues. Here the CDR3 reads CASSTGFYEQYF. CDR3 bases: TGTGCCAGCTCAACTGGATTCTACGAGCAGTACTTC.

This CDR3 reads CASSLGGTGSGNTIYF. The DNA of the CDR3 is TGCGCCAGCAGCTTGGGCGGGACGGGCTCTGGAAACACCATATATTTT. V is TRBV5-1 and J is TRBJ1-3; possible D gene TRBD1, 5 bases. Germline-derived CDR1 and CDR2 are SGHRS and YFSETQ. V dropped 0 bases and J dropped 0 bases, with 10 bases sitting between them. This CDR3 is built from 16 residues.

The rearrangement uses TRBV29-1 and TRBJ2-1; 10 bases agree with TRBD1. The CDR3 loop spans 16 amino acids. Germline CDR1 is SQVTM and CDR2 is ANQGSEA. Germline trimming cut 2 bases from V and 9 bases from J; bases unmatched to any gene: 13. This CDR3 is CSVESNRDRGFGEQFF. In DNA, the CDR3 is TGCAGCGTTGAAAGTAATCGGGACAGGGGTTTTGGTGAGCAGTTCTTC.

The chain's CDR3 is CASSLGLAHYEQYF. CDR3 in DNA: TGCGCCAGCAGCTTGGGACTCGCCCACTACGAGCAGTACTTC. V usage is TRBV5-1 and J usage is TRBJ2-7; no clear D. The germline V gene has CDR1 SGHRS and CDR2 YFSETQ. Trimming stripped 0 bases from V and 3 bases from J, with 10 bases between. The length of the CDR3 is 14 residues.

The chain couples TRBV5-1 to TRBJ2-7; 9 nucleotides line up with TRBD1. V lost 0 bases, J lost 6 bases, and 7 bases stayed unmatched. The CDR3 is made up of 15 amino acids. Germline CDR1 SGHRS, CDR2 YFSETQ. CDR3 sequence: CASSLAPGQGGEQYF. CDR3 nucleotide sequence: TGCGCCAGCAGCTTGGCTCCGGGACAGGGAGGCGAGCAGTACTTC.

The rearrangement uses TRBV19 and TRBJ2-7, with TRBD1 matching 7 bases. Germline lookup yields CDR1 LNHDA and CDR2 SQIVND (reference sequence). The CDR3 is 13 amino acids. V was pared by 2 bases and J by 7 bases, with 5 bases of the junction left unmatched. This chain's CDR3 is CASSITGTVEQYF. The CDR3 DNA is TGTGCCAGTAGTATAACCGGGACAGTAGAGCAGTACTTC.

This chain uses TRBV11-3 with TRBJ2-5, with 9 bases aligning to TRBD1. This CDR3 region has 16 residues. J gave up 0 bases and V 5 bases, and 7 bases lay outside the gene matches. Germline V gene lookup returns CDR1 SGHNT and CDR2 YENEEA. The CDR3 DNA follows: TGTGCCAGCAGCCTAGGGACAGGGCGGTACCAAGAGACCCAGTACTTC. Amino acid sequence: CASSLGTGRYQETQYF.

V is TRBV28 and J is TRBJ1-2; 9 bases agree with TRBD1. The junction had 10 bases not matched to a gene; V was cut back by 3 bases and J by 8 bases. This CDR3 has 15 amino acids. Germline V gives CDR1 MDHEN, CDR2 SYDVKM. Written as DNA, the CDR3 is TGTGCCAGCAGTTTGACCCCCTTTACAGGGGGCGGCTACACCTTC. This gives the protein CASSLTPFTGGGYTF.